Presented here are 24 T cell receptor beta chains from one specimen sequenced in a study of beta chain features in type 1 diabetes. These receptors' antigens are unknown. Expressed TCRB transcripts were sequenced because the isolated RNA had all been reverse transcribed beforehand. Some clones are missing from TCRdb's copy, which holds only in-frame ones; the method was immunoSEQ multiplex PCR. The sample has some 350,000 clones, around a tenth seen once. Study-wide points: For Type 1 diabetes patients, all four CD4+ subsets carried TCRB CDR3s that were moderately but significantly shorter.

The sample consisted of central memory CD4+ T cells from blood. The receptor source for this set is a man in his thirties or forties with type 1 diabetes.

CDR3 loop: CASSEGGSPGEKLFF. The CDR3 nucleotides are TGTGCCAGCAGTGAAGGAGGCTCACCGGGGGAAAAACTGTTTTTT. This chain uses TRBV6-1 with TRBJ1-4, with no clear D. This CDR3 region has 15 residues. Germline values: CDR1 MNHNS, CDR2 SASEGT. The ends were cut back, 1 base at V and 8 bases at J, with 14 bases in the middle.

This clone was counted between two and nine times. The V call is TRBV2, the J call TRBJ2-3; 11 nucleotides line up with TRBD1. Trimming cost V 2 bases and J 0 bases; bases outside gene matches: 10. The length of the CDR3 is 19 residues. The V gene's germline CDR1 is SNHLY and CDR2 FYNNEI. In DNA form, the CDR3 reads TGTGCCAGCAGTGAACAGGGACAGGGGGGAACTTATAGCACAGATACGCAGTATTTT. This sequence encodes CASSEQGQGGTYSTDTQYF.

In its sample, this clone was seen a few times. The CDR3 loop is CASSFLEETQYF. The DNA for the CDR3 is TGTGCCAGCAGCTTTTTGGAAGAGACCCAGTACTTC. V is TRBV7-2 and J is TRBJ2-5; D call uncertain. Germline V lookup: CDR1 SGHTA, CDR2 FQGNSA. The V gene lost 3 bases and the J gene lost 3 bases, with 5 bases spanning the gap. The CDR3 runs 12 residues.

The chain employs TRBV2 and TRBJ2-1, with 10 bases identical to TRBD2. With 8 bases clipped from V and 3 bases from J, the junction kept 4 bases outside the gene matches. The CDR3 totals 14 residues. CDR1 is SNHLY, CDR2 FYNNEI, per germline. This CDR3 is CASGRTSGYNEQFF. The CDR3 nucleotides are TGTGCCAGCGGCAGGACTAGCGGCTACAATGAGCAGTTCTTC.

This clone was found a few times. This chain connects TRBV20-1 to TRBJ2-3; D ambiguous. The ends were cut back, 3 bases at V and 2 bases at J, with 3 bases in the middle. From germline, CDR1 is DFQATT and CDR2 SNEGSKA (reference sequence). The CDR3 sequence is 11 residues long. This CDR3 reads CSARPTDTQYF. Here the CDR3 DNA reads TGCAGTGCTAGGCCCACAGATACGCAGTATTTT.

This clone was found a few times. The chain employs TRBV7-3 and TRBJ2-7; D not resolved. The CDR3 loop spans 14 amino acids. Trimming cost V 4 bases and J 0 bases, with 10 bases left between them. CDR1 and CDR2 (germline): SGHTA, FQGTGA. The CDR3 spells CASSSLDTSYEQYF. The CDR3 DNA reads TGTGCCAGCAGCTCTCTCGACACCTCCTACGAGCAGTACTTC.

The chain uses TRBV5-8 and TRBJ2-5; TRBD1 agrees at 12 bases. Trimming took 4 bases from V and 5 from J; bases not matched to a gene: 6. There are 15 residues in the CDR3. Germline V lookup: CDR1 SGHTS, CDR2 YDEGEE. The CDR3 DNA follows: TGTGCCAGCAGCCTGGGACAGGGGGCTTGGGAGACCCAGTACTTC. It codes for CASSLGQGAWETQYF.

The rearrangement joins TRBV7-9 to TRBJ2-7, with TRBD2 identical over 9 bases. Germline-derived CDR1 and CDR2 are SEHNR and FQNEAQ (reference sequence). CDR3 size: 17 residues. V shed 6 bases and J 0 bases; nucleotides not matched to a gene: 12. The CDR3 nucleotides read TGTGCCAGCAGTTTGCGGGAGGGCCATATTAGCTCCTACGAGCAGTACTTC. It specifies CASSLREGHISSYEQYF.

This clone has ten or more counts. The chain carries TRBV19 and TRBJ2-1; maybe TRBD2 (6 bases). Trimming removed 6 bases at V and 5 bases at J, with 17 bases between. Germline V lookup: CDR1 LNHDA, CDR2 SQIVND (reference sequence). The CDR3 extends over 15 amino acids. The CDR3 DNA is TGTGCCAGTAGCTCGGGGCGTAGCGGAAACAATGAGCAGTTCTTC. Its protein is CASSSGRSGNNEQFF.

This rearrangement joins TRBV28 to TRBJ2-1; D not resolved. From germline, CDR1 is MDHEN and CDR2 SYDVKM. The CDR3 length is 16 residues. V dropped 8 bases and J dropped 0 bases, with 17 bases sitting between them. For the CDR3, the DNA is TGTGCCAGCCAAGGTTGGAGTGGAAGCTCCTACAATGAGCAGTTCTTC. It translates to CASQGWSGSSYNEQFF. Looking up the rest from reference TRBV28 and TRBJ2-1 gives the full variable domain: DVKVTQSSRYLVKRTGEKVFLECVQDMDHENMFWYRQDPGLGLRLIYFSYDVKMKEKGDIPEGYSVSREKKERFSLILESASTNQTSMYLCASQGWSGSSYNEQFFGPGTRLTVL.

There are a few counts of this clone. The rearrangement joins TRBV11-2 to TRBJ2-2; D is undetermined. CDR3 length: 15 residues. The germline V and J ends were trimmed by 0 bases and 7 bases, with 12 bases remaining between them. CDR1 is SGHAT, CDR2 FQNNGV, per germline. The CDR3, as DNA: TGTGCCAGCAGCTTAGACTCCCCTGGGTACGGGGAGCTGTTTTTT. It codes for CASSLDSPGYGELFF.

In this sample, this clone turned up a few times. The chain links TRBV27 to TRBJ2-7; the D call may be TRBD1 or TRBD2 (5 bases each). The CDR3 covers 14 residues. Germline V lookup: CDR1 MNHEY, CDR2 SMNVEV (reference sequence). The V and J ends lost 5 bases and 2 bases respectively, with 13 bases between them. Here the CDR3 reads CASSPRDGAYEQYF. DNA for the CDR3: TGTGCCAGCAGTCCCCGGGACGGAGCCTACGAGCAGTACTTC.

Here the CDR3 reads CASSLRLAGATDTQYF. CDR3 sequence (DNA): TGTGCCAGCAGCCTCCGACTAGCGGGGGCCACAGATACGCAGTATTTT. The V call is TRBV14, the J call TRBJ2-3; TRBD2 aligns across 12 bases. The CDR3 is 16 amino acids. Losses at the gene ends were 4 bases for V and 2 bases for J; bases not matched to a gene: 4. The germline V gene has CDR1 SGHDN and CDR2 FVKESK.

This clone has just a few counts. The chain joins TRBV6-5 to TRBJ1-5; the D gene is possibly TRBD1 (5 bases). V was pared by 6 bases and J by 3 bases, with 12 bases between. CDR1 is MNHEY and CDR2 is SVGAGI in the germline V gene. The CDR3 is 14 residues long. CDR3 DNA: TGTGCCAGCAGGCTAACAGGTCCCAATCAGCCCCAGCATTTT. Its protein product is CASRLTGPNQPQHF.

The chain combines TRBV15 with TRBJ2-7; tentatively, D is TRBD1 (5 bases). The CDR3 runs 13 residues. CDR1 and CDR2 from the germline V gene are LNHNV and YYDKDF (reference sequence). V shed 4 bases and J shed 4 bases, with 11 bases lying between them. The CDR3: CATSTQGGYEQYF. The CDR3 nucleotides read TGTGCCACCAGCACCCAGGGCGGTTACGAGCAGTACTTC.

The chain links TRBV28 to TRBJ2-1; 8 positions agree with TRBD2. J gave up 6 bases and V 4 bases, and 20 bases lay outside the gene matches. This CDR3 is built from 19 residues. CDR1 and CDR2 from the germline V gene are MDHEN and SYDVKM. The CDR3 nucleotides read TGTGCCAGCAGTTCCTCATCTCCGGCTAGCGGGTCTAACATCAATGAGCAGTTCTTC. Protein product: CASSSSSPASGSNINEQFF. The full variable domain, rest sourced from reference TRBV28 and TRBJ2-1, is DVKVTQSSRYLVKRTGEKVFLECVQDMDHENMFWYRQDPGLGLRLIYFSYDVKMKEKGDIPEGYSVSREKKERFSLILESASTNQTSMYLCASSSSSPASGSNINEQFFGPGTRLTVL.

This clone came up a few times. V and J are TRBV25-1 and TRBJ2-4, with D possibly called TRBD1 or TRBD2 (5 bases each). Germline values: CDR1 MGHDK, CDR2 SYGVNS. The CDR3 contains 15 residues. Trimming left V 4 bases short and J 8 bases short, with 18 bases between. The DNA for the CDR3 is TGTGCCAGCAGTGGGGACGTTTACGCGGTGGACATTCAGTACTTC. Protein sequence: CASSGDVYAVDIQYF.

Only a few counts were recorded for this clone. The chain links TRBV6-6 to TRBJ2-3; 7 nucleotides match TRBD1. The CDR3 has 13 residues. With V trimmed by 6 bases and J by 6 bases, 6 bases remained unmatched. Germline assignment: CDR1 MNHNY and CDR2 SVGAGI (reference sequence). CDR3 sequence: CASRPGQADTQYF. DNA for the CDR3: TGTGCCAGCAGGCCAGGACAGGCGGATACGCAGTATTTT.

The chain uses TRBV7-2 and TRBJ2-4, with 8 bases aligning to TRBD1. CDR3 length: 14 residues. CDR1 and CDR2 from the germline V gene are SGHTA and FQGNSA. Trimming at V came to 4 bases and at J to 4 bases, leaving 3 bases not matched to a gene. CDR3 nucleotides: TGTGCCAGCAGCTCGGGACAGGAAAAAAACATTCAGTACTTC. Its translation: CASSSGQEKNIQYF. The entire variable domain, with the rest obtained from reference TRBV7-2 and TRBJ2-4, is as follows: GAGVSQSPSNKVTEKGKDVELRCDPISGHTALYWYRQSLGQGLEFLIYFQGNSAPDKSGLPSDRFSAERTGGSVSTLTIQRTQQEDSAVYLCASSSGQEKNIQYFGAGTRLSVL.

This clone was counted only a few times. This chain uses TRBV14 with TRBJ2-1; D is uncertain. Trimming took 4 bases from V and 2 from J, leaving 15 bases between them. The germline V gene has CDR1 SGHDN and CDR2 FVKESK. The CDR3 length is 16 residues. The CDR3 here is CASSPPRSQTYNEQFF. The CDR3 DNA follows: TGTGCCAGCAGCCCCCCCAGGAGCCAAACCTACAATGAGCAGTTCTTC.

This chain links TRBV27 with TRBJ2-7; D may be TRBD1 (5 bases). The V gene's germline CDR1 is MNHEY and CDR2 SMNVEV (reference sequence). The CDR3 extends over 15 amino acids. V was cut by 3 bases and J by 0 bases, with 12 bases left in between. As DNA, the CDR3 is TGTGCCAGCAGTTTCAGGGCATGGAGCTCCTACGAGCAGTACTTC. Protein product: CASSFRAWSSYEQYF.

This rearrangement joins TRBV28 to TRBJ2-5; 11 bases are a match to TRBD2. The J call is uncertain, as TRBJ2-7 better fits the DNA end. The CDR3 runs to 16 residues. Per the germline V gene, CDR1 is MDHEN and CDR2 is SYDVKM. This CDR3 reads CASSGLRTSGGYEQYF. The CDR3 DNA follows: TGTGCCAGCAGTGGCCTCAGAACTAGCGGGGGTTACGAGCAGTACTTC.

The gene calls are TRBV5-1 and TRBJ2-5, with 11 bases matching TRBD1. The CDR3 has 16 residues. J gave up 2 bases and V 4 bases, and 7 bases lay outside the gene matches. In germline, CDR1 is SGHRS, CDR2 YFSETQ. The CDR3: CASSPFGQGAQETQYF. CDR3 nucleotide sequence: TGCGCCAGCAGCCCCTTCGGACAGGGGGCTCAAGAGACCCAGTACTTC.

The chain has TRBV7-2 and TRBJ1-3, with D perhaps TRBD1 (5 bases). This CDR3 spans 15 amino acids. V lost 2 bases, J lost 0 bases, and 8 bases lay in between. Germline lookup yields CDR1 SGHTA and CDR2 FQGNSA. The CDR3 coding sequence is TGTGCCAGCAGCTTAACCCAGGGCTCTGGAAACACCATATATTTT. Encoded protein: CASSLTQGSGNTIYF.